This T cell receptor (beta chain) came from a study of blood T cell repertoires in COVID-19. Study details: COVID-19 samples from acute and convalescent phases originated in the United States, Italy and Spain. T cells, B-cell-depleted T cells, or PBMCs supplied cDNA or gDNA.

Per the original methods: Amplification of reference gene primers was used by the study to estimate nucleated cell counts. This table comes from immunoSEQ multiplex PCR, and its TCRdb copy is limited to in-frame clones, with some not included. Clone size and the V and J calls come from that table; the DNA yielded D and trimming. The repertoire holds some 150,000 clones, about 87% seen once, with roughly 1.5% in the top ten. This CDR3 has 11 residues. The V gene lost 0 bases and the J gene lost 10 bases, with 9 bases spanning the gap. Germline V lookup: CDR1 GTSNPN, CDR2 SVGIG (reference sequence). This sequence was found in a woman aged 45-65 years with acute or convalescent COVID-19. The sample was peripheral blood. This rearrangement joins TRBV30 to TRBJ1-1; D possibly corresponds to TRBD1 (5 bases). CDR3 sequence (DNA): TGTGCCTGGAGTGTGGGGCCACCAGCTTTCTTT. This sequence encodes CAWSVGPPAFF.